This T cell receptor (beta chain) was obtained from a study of shared clonotypes between healthy human individuals. Study conclusions and caveats: Roughly 4.6% of naive CD4 clonotypes were common to a few donors.

Genomic DNA per cell subset filled all wells of several immunoSEQ plates. Profiling relied on immunoSEQ multiplex PCR, and the TCRdb table lists in-frame clones only, not all of them. The top ten clones hold 0.055% to 0.075% of a sample with over 400,000 clones, 95% to 96% of them seen once. Partitioning of CD4+ cells yielded a CD45RA+ naive subset and a CD45RA-negative memory subset. For this clone: Its antigen is not identified.

The CDR3 is 15 amino acids. Germline V CDR1 and CDR2: MNHEY, SVGAGI. The ends were cut back, 3 bases at V and 7 bases at J, with 19 bases in the middle. The sequenced sample was naive CD4+ T cells sorted from blood. Subset here: CD45RA+ positively selected. The chain links TRBV6-5 to TRBJ2-7; TRBD1 or TRBD2 may be the D gene (5 bases each). The receptor was isolated from a woman under 40 in good health. This CDR3 reads CASSYYGTHKREQYF. CDR3 bases: TGTGCCAGCAGTTATTACGGGACCCACAAAAGGGAGCAGTACTTC.